These T cell receptor beta chains were read from a single sample in a study of cytomegalovirus exposure and HLA in healthy donors. Libraries were prepared by immunoSEQ multiplex PCR; TCRdb keeps only in-frame clonotypes and omits some of them. This table holds some 160,000 clones, approximately 90% found once. The sample comprised PBMCs. These receptors were taken from a man aged 18 to 35 in good health and CMV-seronegative. Each CDR3 is given with its conserved first and last residue. The D gene is left open where the match is weak. For some rows the clone size is stated as once, few or many, or as a class when expanded; others skip it.

j_gene	d_gene	abundance	v_gene	CDR3nt	CDR3aa
TRBJ2-1	TRBD2	NA	TRBV6-5	TGTGCCAGCAGTCGACTAGCGGGGCGCGGCAATGAGCAGTTCTTC	CASSRLAGRGNEQFF
TRBJ1-1	TRBD1	NA	TRBV6-1	TGTGCCAGCAGTGAAGAGTTGGGACAGGGTGGGACTGAAGCTTTCTTT	CASSEELGQGGTEAFF
TRBJ1-5	NA	NA	TRBV28	TGTGCCACCCAGGGTTTCTCCCGGGCCCAGCATTTT	CATQGFSRAQHF
TRBJ2-7	NA	NA	TRBV5-1	TGCGCCAGCAGGACCATACAGACCGAGCAGTACTTC	CASRTIQTEQYF
TRBJ2-3	NA	NA	TRBV10-3	TGTGCCATCAGTGAGGTATTAGATACGCAGTATTTT	CAISEVLDTQYF
TRBJ1-5	TRBD1	NA	TRBV7-8	TGTGCCAGCAGCCCTTCGACAGGGGGATCGGATCAGCCCCAGCATTTT	CASSPSTGGSDQPQHF
TRBJ1-2	TRBD1	NA	TRBV11-2	TGTGCCAGCAGCTTAGATGGACAGGGGGACTATGGCTACACCTTC	CASSLDGQGDYGYTF
TRBJ1-1	TRBD1	NA	TRBV4-2	TGTGCCAGCAGCTACGTAGGACAGGGGAACACTGAAGCTTTCTTT	CASSYVGQGNTEAFF
TRBJ2-7	TRBD2	NA	TRBV4-3	TGCGCCAGCAGCCAAGCACTAGCGGGAGGTTCCTACGAGCAGTACTTC	CASSQALAGGSYEQYF
TRBJ1-2	TRBD1	NA	TRBV6-1	TGTGCCAGCAGCCTCGGGACAGGGATAAACTATGGCTACACCTTC	CASSLGTGINYGYTF
TRBJ1-5	NA	once	TRBV7-9	TGTGCCAGCAGCTTAGAGGTGCCGGGAAATCAGCCCCAGCATTTT	CASSLEVPGNQPQHF
TRBJ1-1	NA	NA	TRBV20-1	TGCAGTGCTAGCTTGAACACTGAAGCTTTCTTT	CSASLNTEAFF